This TCR beta chain is from a study of T cells in women clearing cervical HPV infection. CDR1 is SGHTA, CDR2 FQGNSA, per germline. The CDR3 is made up of 12 amino acids. Comment on this clone: The read ends 3 residues early relative to the CDR3; the germline J gene fills the gap.

Profiling relied on immunoSEQ multiplex PCR, and the TCRdb table lists in-frame clones only, not all of them. The listing contains roughly 8,300 clones. The V and J genes are TRBV7-2 and TRBJ1-1; D perhaps matches TRBD1 (6 bases). The sequence came from a woman between 18 and 69 years old with a cervical HPV16 infection that either progressed to CIN3+ or cleared (not recorded which). Sample: blood buffy coat. The DNA read from the CDR3 is TGTGCCAGCACCCCGACAGGACGGAAA. It translates to CASTPTGRK. The CDR3, in full, reads CASTPTGRKAFF.